This T cell receptor (beta chain) was found in a study of blood T cells in healthy people across ages. This clonotype was counted only a few times. For the second PCR, which ran for 7 to 11 cycles, a sample-barcoded 5' primer and a J-beta primer mix were used. TCRdb re-analysed the 5' RACE reads in MiXCR, keeping a single row per CDR3 protein. Among fewer than 650,000 distinct CDR3 sequences listed, over 25% were seen once. The extraction recovered at least 5.5 micrograms of total RNA per sample. In addition, the sample was reused for a study of T cells of mothers and their children. From that report: Samples were provided by three healthy Caucasian mothers and their six children.

The receptor was derived from a boy between 2 and 10 years old in good health. Sequencing input: blood.

CDR3 coding DNA: TGTGCCAGCAGTCGAGCACCTAAGGAGACCCAGTACTTC. Translated, it gives CASSRAPKETQYF. This sequence joins TRBV6-6 and TRBJ2-5; D gene uncertain. The CDR3 is 13 amino acids. The germline V gene encodes CDR1 MNHNY and CDR2 SVGAGI (reference sequence). Trimming pared 5 bases from V and 5 bases from J, leaving 12 bases between.